The 17 T cell receptor beta chains in this list originate from one sample, sequenced in a study of T cell responses to AZD1222 COVID-19 vaccine (dated by TCRdb to about 2021). Taken with the paper, the label for time point translates to: baseline before first vaccination. Library preparation used the immunoSEQ multiplex PCR assay. TCRdb carries this immuneACCESS record with in-frame sequences only. Its versions omit some clonotypes, under half of them owing to an unresolved V gene in the studies checked, with the rest unexplained. The sample has around 100,000 clones on record, nearly 95% of them singletons. The ten largest clones represent about 1.8% of the sample. The sample in question was peripheral blood, obtained on day 0 of AZD1222 vaccination. These receptors came from an adult in good health.

This chain uses TRBV2 with TRBJ2-1; D gene ambiguous. The CDR3 covers 13 residues. V shed 2 bases and J shed 10 bases, with 12 bases lying between them. Germline CDR1 and CDR2: SNHLY and FYNNEI. As DNA, the CDR3 is TGTGCCAGCAGTGAATTCCCGGCGACCGAGCAGTTCTTC. Protein product: CASSEFPATEQFF.

The J gene is TRBJ2-7, the V gene TRBV25-1; D possibly matches TRBD1 or TRBD2 (6 bases each). CDR1 is MGHDK, CDR2 SYGVNS, per germline. This CDR3 is 11 amino acids long. The V gene lost 6 bases and the J gene lost 5 bases, with 8 bases spanning the gap. The CDR3 DNA is TGTGCCAGCAGAAGGGGGGACGAGCAGTACTTC. Protein sequence: CASRRGDEQYF.

This clone has more than one count but fewer than ten. The genes are TRBV24-1 and TRBJ2-2; 11 bases are a match to TRBD2. Germline-derived CDR1 and CDR2 are KGHDR and SFDVKD. The CDR3 loop spans 15 amino acids. V lost 9 bases, J lost 3 bases, and 5 bases stayed unmatched. CDR3 residues: CATSTGLADTGELFF. The CDR3 DNA follows: TGTGCCACCTCAACGGGACTAGCGGACACCGGGGAGCTGTTTTTT.

CDR3 sequence reads: CAWSQVSGRTEAFF. DNA for the CDR3: TGTGCCTGGTCCCAGGTTTCAGGGCGGACTGAAGCTTTCTTT. This sequence joins TRBV30 and TRBJ1-1; D perhaps matches TRBD1 (5 bases). The V and J ends lost 5 bases and 5 bases respectively, with 18 bases between them. Germline V CDR1 and CDR2: GTSNPN, SVGIG (reference sequence). The CDR3 contains 14 residues.

The gene calls are TRBV30 and TRBJ1-1, with no clear D. V lost 1 base and J 2 bases, leaving 2 bases between the germline ends. The CDR3 is 11 amino acids. Germline V gene sequence: CDR1 GTSNPN, CDR2 SVGIG (reference sequence). The CDR3, as DNA: TGTGCCTGGAGTGACAACACTGAAGCTTTCTTT. This codes for CAWSDNTEAFF.

This chain joins TRBV30 and TRBJ2-5; D is unresolved. The CDR3 has 11 amino acids. The V gene lost 0 bases and the J gene lost 4 bases, with 3 bases spanning the gap. Per the germline V gene, CDR1 is GTSNPN and CDR2 is SVGIG (reference sequence). CDR3 nucleotides: TGTGCCTGGAGTGTATCAGAGACCCAGTACTTC. This gives the protein CAWSVSETQYF.

This chain connects TRBV29-1 to TRBJ2-7; a weak D match, TRBD1 (6 bases). V gave up 4 bases and J gave up 4 bases, with 14 bases separating them. This CDR3 spans 13 amino acids. The germline gives CDR1 SQVTM, CDR2 ANQGSEA. CDR3 residues: CSVVIGTRYEQYF. The CDR3 region has the DNA TGCAGCGTTGTAATCGGGACAAGATACGAGCAGTACTTC.

The rearrangement uses TRBV28 and TRBJ2-7; weak D call: TRBD1 (5 bases). Germline V lookup: CDR1 MDHEN, CDR2 SYDVKM. The CDR3 spans 12 residues. Trimming pared 5 bases from V and 4 bases from J, leaving 9 bases between. For the CDR3, the DNA is TGTGCCAGCAGTGAACAGGTATACGAGCAGTACTTC. Its translation is CASSEQVYEQYF.

The chain carries TRBV3-1 (or the pseudogene TRBV3-2) and TRBJ2-2, with TRBD2 identical over 14 bases. Trimming took 9 bases from V and 8 from J; bases not matched to a gene: 11. Germline V gene sequence: CDR1 LGHDT, CDR2 YNNKEL (reference sequence). The CDR3 has 16 residues. CDR3 protein: CASKSRLAGGQGELFF. The DNA for the CDR3 is TGTGCCAGTAAATCACGACTAGCGGGAGGGCAAGGGGAGCTGTTTTTT.

The CDR3 region is CASSVVNTDTQYF. The CDR3 DNA sequence: TGTGCCAGCAGCGTAGTGAACACAGATACGCAGTATTTT. The genes are TRBV9 and TRBJ2-3; D call uncertain. Germline CDR1 SGDLS, CDR2 YYNGEE. The germline V and J ends were trimmed by 0 bases and 2 bases, with 4 bases remaining between them. The CDR3 consists of 13 residues.

The table lists this clone with a few counts. Other DNA sequences in this specimen translate into the identical CDR3. The V call is TRBV5-1, the J call TRBJ2-1; tentative D call: TRBD1 (6 bases). Germline loops: CDR1 SGHRS, CDR2 YFSETQ. The germline V and J ends were trimmed by 0 bases and 0 bases, with 7 bases remaining between them. This CDR3 region has 15 residues. The CDR3 DNA sequence: TGCGCCAGCAGCTTGGAAGGGGGCTCCTACAATGAGCAGTTCTTC. Its protein is CASSLEGGSYNEQFF.

The rearrangement uses TRBV29-1 and TRBJ2-3; TRBD1 matches 8 bases. The CDR3 contains 13 residues. Unmatched junction bases numbered 8, after V lost 8 bases and J lost 4 bases. Germline V CDR1 and CDR2: SQVTM, ANQGSEA. This chain's CDR3 is CSIDRGGADTQYF. DNA for the CDR3: TGCAGCATCGACAGGGGAGGCGCAGATACGCAGTATTTT.

This chain connects TRBV12-3 or TRBV12-4 to TRBJ1-2; D remains unclear. The V and J ends lost 6 bases and 6 bases respectively, with 11 bases between them. CDR3 length: 12 amino acids. This CDR3 is CASRVLGHGYTF. The DNA of the CDR3 is TGTGCCAGCAGAGTACTAGGGCATGGCTACACCTTC.

The chain links TRBV27 to TRBJ1-2; the match to TRBD1 covers 7 bases. This CDR3 has 15 residues. Germline CDR1 is MNHEY and CDR2 is SMNVEV (reference sequence). The V and J ends lost 5 bases and 7 bases, in that order; junction bases with no gene match: 13. CDR3 region: CASSAPHRGIGGYTF. In DNA form, the CDR3 reads TGTGCCAGCAGTGCCCCACACAGGGGAATCGGTGGCTACACCTTC.

The V and J genes are TRBV29-1 and TRBJ2-3, with no clear D. The V gene lost 7 bases and the J gene lost 7 bases, with 18 bases spanning the gap. The CDR3 is made up of 13 amino acids. CDR1 and CDR2 (germline): SQVTM, ANQGSEA. The DNA for the CDR3 is TGCAGCGCCCGTAGCATTCTGGCGAATACGCAGTATTTT. This gives the protein CSARSILANTQYF.

The J gene is TRBJ2-5, the V gene TRBV12-3 or TRBV12-4; D is uncertain. This CDR3 is 12 amino acids long. Trimming removed 1 base from V and 3 bases from J, with 3 bases in between. CDR3 residues: CASSLVEETQYF. The DNA of the CDR3 is TGTGCCAGCAGTTTAGTTGAAGAGACCCAGTACTTC.

There are a few counts of this clone. The chain employs TRBV5-1 and TRBJ2-1; maybe TRBD2 (5 bases). The CDR3 runs to 15 residues. V was trimmed by 2 bases and J by 2 bases, leaving 11 bases between them. Germline V gives CDR1 SGHRS, CDR2 YFSETQ. The DNA for the CDR3 is TGCGCCAGCAGCTTAGGTACGGGAACCTACAATGAGCAGTTCTTC. It yields the protein CASSLGTGTYNEQFF.